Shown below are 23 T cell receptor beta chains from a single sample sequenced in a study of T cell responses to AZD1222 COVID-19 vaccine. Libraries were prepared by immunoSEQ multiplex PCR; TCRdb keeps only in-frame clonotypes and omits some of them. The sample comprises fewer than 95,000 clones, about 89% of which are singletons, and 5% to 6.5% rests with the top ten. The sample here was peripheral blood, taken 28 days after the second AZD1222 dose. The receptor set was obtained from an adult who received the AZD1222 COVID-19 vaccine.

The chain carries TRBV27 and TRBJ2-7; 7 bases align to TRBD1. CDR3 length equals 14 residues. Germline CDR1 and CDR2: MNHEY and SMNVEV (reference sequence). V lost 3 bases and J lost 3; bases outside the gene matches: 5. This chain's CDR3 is CASSFSWDSYEQYF. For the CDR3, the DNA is TGTGCCAGCAGTTTCTCCTGGGACAGCTACGAGCAGTACTTC.

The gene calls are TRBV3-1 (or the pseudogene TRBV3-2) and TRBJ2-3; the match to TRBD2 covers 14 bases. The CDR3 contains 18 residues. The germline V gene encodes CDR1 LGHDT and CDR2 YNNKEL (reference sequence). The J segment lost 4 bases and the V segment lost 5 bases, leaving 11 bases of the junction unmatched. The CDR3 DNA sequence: TGTGCCAGCAGCATCCGGACTAGCGGGGGGAGCTGGTCAGATACGCAGTATTTT. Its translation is CASSIRTSGGSWSDTQYF.

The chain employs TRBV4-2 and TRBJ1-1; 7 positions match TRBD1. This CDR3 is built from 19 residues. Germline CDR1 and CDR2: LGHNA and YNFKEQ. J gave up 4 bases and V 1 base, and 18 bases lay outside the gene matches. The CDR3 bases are TGTGCCAGCAGCCAAGTTACAGGGGCGACCACCTCGCGAAGCACTGAAGCTTTCTTT. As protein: CASSQVTGATTSRSTEAFF.

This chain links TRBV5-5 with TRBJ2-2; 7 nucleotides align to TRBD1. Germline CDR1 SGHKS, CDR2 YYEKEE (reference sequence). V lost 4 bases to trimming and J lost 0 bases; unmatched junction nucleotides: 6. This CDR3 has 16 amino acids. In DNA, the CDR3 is TGTGCCAGCAGCCCGACCGGGACAGCGAACACCGGGGAGCTGTTTTTT. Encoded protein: CASSPTGTANTGELFF.

Here the CDR3 DNA reads TGCGCCAGCAGCTTGGCGCAGGGGCGGGTCACTGAAGCTTTCTTT. Its protein product is CASSLAQGRVTEAFF. This chain joins TRBV5-1 and TRBJ1-1; D may be TRBD1 (6 bases). Germline CDR1 reads SGHRS; CDR2 reads YFSETQ. This CDR3 is 15 amino acids long. Trimming stripped 0 bases from V and 4 bases from J, with 13 bases between.

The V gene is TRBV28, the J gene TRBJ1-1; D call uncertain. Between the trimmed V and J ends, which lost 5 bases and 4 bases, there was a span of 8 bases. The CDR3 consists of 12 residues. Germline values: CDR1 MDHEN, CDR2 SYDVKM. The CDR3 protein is CASSVRGTEAFF. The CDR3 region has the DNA TGTGCCAGCAGTGTACGTGGCACTGAAGCTTTCTTT.

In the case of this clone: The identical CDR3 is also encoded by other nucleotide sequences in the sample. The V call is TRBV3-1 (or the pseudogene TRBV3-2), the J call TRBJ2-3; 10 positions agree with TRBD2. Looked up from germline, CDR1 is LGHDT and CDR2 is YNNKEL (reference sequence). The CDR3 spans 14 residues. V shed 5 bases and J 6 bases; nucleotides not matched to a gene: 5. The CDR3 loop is CASSFSGGSDTQYF. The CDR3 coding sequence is TGTGCCAGCAGCTTTAGCGGGGGGTCCGATACGCAGTATTTT.

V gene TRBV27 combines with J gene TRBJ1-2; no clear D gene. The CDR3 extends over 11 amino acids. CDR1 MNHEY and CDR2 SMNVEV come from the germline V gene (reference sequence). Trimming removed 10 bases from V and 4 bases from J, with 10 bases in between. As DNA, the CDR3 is TGTGCCACCCGGTCCCTCTATGGCTACACCTTC. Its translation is CATRSLYGYTF.

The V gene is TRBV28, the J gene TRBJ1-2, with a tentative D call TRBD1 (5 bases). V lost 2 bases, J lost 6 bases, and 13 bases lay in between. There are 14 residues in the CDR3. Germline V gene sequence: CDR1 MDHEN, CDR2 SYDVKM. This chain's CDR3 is CASSLAGTSDGYTF. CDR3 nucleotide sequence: TGTGCCAGCAGTTTAGCCGGGACCTCCGATGGCTACACCTTC.

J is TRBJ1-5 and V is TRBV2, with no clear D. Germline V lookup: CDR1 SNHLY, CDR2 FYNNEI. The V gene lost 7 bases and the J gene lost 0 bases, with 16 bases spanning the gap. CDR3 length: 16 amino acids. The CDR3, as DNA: TGTGCCAGCACCCCGACGGGTCCTTATAGCAATCAGCCCCAGCATTTT. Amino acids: CASTPTGPYSNQPQHF.

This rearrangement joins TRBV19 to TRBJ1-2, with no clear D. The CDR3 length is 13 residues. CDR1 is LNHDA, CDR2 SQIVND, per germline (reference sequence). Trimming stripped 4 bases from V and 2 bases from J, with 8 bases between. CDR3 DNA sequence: TGTGCCAGTAGTAATACGGAGAACTATGGCTACACCTTC. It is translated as CASSNTENYGYTF.

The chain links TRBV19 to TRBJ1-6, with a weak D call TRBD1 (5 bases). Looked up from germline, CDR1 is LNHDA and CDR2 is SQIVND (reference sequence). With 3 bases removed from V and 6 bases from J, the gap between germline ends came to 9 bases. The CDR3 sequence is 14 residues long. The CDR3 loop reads CASSIRQGNSPLHF. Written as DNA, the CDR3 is TGTGCCAGTAGTATCCGGCAGGGTAATTCACCCCTCCACTTT. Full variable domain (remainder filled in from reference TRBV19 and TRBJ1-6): DGGITQSPKYLFRKEGQNVTLSCEQNLNHDAMYWYRQDPGQGLRLIYYSQIVNDFQKGDIAEGYSVSREKKESFPLTVTSAQKNPTAFYLCASSIRQGNSPLHFGNGTRLTVT.

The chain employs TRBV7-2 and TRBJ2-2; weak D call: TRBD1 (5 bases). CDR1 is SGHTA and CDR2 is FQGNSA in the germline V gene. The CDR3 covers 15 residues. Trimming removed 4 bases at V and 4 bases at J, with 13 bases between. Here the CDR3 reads CASSSVGASTGELFF. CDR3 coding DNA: TGTGCCAGCAGCTCGGTTGGGGCAAGCACCGGGGAGCTGTTTTTT. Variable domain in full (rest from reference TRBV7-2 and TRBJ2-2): GAGVSQSPSNKVTEKGKDVELRCDPISGHTALYWYRQSLGQGLEFLIYFQGNSAPDKSGLPSDRFSAERTGGSVSTLTIQRTQQEDSAVYLCASSSVGASTGELFFGEGSRLTVL.

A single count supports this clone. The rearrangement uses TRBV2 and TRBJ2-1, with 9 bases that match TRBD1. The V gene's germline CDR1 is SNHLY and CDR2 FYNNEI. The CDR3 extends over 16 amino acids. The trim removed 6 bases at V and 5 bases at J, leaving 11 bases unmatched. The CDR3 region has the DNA TGTGCCAGCAGAGCCGGGACAGGGATCGGTGACAATGAGCAGTTCTTC. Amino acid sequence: CASRAGTGIGDNEQFF.

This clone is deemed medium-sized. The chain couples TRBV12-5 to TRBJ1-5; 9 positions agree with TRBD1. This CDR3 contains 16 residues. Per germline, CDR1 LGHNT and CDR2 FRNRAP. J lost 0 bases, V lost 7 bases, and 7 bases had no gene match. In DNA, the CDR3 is TGTGCTAGTGCCGACGAGGACAGGGGTAGCAATCAGCCCCAGCATTTT. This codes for CASADEDRGSNQPQHF.

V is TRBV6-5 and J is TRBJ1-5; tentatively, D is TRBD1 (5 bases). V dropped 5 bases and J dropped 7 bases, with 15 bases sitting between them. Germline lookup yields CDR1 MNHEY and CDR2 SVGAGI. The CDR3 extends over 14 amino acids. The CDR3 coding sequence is TGTGCCAGCAGTAGTATGTCGCGGGGCCAGCCCCAGCATTTT. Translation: CASSSMSRGQPQHF.

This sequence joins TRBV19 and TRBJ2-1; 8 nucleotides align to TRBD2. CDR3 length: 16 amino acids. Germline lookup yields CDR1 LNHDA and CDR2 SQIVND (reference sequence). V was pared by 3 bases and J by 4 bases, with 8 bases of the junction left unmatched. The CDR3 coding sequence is TGTGCCAGTAGTATGCGAGCGGGGGTCCCTTACAATGAGCAGTTCTTC. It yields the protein CASSMRAGVPYNEQFF.

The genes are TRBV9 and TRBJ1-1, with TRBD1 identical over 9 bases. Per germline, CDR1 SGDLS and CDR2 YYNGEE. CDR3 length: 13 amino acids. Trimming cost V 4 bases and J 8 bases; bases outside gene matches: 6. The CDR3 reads CASSIGTGQEAFF. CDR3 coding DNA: TGTGCCAGCAGCATTGGGACAGGGCAGGAAGCTTTCTTT.

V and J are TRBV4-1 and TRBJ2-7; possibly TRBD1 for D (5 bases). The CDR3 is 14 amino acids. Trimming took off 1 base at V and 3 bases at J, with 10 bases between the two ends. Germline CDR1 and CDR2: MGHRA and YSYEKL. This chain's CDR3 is CASSQGQGSYEQYF. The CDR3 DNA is TGCGCCAGCAGCCAAGGGCAGGGAAGCTACGAGCAGTACTTC.

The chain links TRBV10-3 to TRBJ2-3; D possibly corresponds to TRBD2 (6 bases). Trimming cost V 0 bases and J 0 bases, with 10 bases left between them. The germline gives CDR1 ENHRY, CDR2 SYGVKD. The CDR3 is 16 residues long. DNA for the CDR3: TGTGCCATCAGTGAGTCTGGCGGGACCAGCACAGATACGCAGTATTTT. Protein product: CAISESGGTSTDTQYF.

CDR3: CASSLRNEAFF. CDR3 nucleotide sequence: TGTGCCAGCAGCTTACGCAATGAAGCTTTCTTT. The chain uses TRBV7-2 and TRBJ1-1; D unresolved. The germline V gene has CDR1 SGHTA and CDR2 FQGNSA. There are 11 residues in the CDR3. The ends were cut back, 2 bases at V and 7 bases at J, with 5 bases in the middle.

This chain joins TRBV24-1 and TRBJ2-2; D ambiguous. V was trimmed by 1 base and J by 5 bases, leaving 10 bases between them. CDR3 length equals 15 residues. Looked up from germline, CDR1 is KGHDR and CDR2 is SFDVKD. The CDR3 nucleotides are TGTGCCACCAGTGATTTTGACGTTTCTACCGGGGAGCTGTTTTTT. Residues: CATSDFDVSTGELFF.

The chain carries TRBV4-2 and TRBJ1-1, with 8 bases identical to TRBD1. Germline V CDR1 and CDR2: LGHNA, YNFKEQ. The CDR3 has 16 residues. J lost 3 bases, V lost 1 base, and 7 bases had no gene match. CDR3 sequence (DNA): TGTGCCAGCAGCCAAGCCTTGGACAGGGTGGACACTGAAGCTTTCTTT. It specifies CASSQALDRVDTEAFF.